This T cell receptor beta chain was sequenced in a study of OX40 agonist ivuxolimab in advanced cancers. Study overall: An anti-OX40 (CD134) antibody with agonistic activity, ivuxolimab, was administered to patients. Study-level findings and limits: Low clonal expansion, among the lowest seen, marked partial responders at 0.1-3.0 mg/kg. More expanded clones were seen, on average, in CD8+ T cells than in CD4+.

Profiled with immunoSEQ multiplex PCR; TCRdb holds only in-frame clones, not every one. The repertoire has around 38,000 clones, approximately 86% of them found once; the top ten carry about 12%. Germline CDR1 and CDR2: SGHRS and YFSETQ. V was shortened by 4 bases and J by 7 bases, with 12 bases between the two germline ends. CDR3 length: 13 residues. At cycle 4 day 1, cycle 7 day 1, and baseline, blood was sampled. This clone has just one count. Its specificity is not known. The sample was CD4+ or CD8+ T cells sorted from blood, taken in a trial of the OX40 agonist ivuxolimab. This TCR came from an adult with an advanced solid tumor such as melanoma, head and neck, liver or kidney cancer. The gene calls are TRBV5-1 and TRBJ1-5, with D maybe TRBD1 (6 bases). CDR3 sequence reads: CASSPRGDQPQHF. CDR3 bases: TGCGCCAGCAGCCCAAGGGGGGACCAGCCCCAGCATTTT.